The next 26 T cell receptor beta chains were all read from a single sample in a study of blood T cell repertoires in COVID-19. Some clones are missing from TCRdb's copy, which holds only in-frame ones; the method was immunoSEQ multiplex PCR. Of about 330,000 clones in the sample, 85% to 90% are singletons; the top ten hold 4%. Source material: peripheral blood. The receptor set was obtained from a woman in her fifties or sixties with active or convalescent COVID-19.

The V call is TRBV5-1, the J call TRBJ2-1, with a weak D call TRBD2 (6 bases). Germline lookup yields CDR1 SGHRS and CDR2 YFSETQ. The CDR3 contains 15 residues. V lost 1 base to trimming and J lost 2 bases, with 10 bases between them. CDR3 nucleotides: TGCGCCAGCAGCTTGTCCGGACTAACCTACAATGAGCAGTTCTTC. Translating gives CASSLSGLTYNEQFF.

This chain joins TRBV7-9 and TRBJ1-1, with D perhaps matching TRBD1 (6 bases). Trimming stripped 4 bases from V and 0 bases from J, with 12 bases between. The V gene's germline CDR1 is SEHNR and CDR2 FQNEAQ (reference sequence). This CDR3 has 15 amino acids. This chain's CDR3 is CASSWGGGMNTEAFF. DNA for the CDR3: TGTGCCAGCAGCTGGGGGGGCGGAATGAACACTGAAGCTTTCTTT. Variable domain in full (rest from reference TRBV7-9 and TRBJ1-1): DTGVSQNPRHKITKRGQNVTFRCDPISEHNRLYWYRQTLGQGPEFLTYFQNEAQLEKSRLLSDRFSAERPKGSFSTLEIQRTEQGDSAMYLCASSWGGGMNTEAFFGQGTRLTVV.

The V call is TRBV6-2 or TRBV6-3, the J call TRBJ2-1, with D maybe TRBD1 (6 bases). V was clipped by 5 bases and J by 10 bases, with 9 bases between them. CDR3 length: 11 residues. Germline-derived CDR1 and CDR2 are MNHEY and SVGEGT. CDR3 sequence (DNA): TGTGCCAGCAGTCAAACAGGGGAGCAGTTCTTC. Amino acids: CASSQTGEQFF.

This sequence joins TRBV7-2 and TRBJ1-2; 9 bases line up with TRBD1. Germline V lookup: CDR1 SGHTA, CDR2 FQGNSA. Trimming removed 5 bases from V and 7 bases from J; junction bases left unmatched: 11. The CDR3 spans 15 residues. CDR3 DNA sequence: TGTGCCAGCAGCACCCACAGGGGGCAATGGGGTGGCTACACCTTC. As protein: CASSTHRGQWGGYTF.

This chain links TRBV29-1 with TRBJ2-5, with TRBD1 as a possible D gene (5 bases). In germline, CDR1 is SQVTM, CDR2 ANQGSEA. The V end lost 4 bases, the J end lost 3 bases, and 6 bases lay between the germline ends. The CDR3 extends over 11 amino acids. The CDR3 here is CSVAREETQYF. For the CDR3, the DNA is TGCAGCGTTGCCAGGGAAGAGACCCAGTACTTC.

The chain is built from TRBV6-1 and TRBJ2-3; 10 nucleotides match TRBD2. The CDR3 has 18 amino acids. Germline V gene data show CDR1 as MNHNS and CDR2 as SASEGT. V trimming: 4 bases; J trimming: 0 bases; junction bases outside the gene matches: 10. The CDR3 is CASSARRTSGFSTDTQYF. The CDR3 coding sequence is TGTGCCAGCAGTGCGCGAAGGACTAGCGGCTTTAGCACAGATACGCAGTATTTT.

The rearrangement links TRBV10-3 to TRBJ1-3, with D possibly matching TRBD1 (6 bases). Germline-derived CDR1 and CDR2 are ENHRY and SYGVKD. The CDR3 runs 16 residues. V lost 2 bases, J lost 4 bases, and 15 bases lay in between. The CDR3 reads CAISEDTGFYGNTIYF. DNA of the CDR3: TGTGCCATCAGTGAGGACACAGGGTTTTACGGAAACACCATATATTTT.

This clone has only one observation. The chain has TRBV21-1 and TRBJ2-1; TRBD2 is the table's D call and was not checked against the DNA. TRBV21-1 counts as a pseudogene. This CDR3 comprises 15 residues. In DNA, the CDR3 is TGTGCCAGCAGCAAAGCGAGCGGGAGACGAAATGAGCAGTTCTTC. Its translation is CASSKASGRRNEQFF.

This chain uses TRBV5-1 with TRBJ2-3; 15 nucleotides line up with TRBD2. J gave up 6 bases and V 4 bases, and 6 bases lay outside the gene matches. Germline CDR1 is SGHRS and CDR2 is YFSETQ. The CDR3 runs to 16 residues. The CDR3 coding sequence is TGCGCCAGCAGCACGGGACTAGCGGGGGGTACGGATACGCAGTATTTT. Translating gives CASSTGLAGGTDTQYF.

This chain joins TRBV3-1 (or the pseudogene TRBV3-2) and TRBJ1-1; D is perhaps TRBD1 (5 bases). Germline CDR1 reads LGHDT; CDR2 reads YNNKEL (reference sequence). The CDR3 contains 14 residues. Trimming shortened V by 0 bases and J by 1 base, and 6 bases separated the two germline ends. The CDR3 bases are TGTGCCAGCAGCCAAGACCAGGGGAACACTGAAGCTTTCTTT. It codes for CASSQDQGNTEAFF.

This chain links TRBV30 with TRBJ1-5, with D perhaps TRBD1 (5 bases). Trimming took off 5 bases at V and 3 bases at J, with 8 bases between the two ends. Germline V gene data show CDR1 as GTSNPN and CDR2 as SVGIG (reference sequence). The CDR3 totals 12 residues. CDR3 loop: CAWDSLNQPQHF. The CDR3 region has the DNA TGTGCCTGGGACAGCCTCAATCAGCCCCAGCATTTT.

V usage is TRBV28 and J usage is TRBJ1-4, with TRBD1 identical over 7 bases. The CDR3 is 14 amino acids. CDR1 MDHEN and CDR2 SYDVKM come from the germline V gene. Trimming removed 5 bases from V and 4 bases from J; junction bases left unmatched: 4. Written as DNA, the CDR3 is TGTGCCAGCAGTCCGACAGGGCTTAATGAAAAACTGTTTTTT. Translation: CASSPTGLNEKLFF.

The chain carries TRBV5-5 and TRBJ1-5, with a tentative D call TRBD1 (5 bases). This CDR3 is 15 amino acids long. Trimming shortened V by 1 base and J by 1 base, and 9 bases separated the two germline ends. CDR1 SGHKS and CDR2 YYEKEE come from the germline V gene (reference sequence). CDR3 bases: TGTGCCAGCAGCTTGTACAGGAAGAGCAATCAGCCCCAGCATTTT. It codes for CASSLYRKSNQPQHF.

The chain joins TRBV6-2 or TRBV6-3 to TRBJ2-7; TRBD2 might be the D (5 bases). Trimming stripped 0 bases from V and 3 bases from J, with 9 bases between. The CDR3 totals 14 residues. CDR1 is MNHEY, CDR2 SVGEGT, per germline. The CDR3 DNA follows: TGTGCCAGCAGTTACTCGGCTAGCAGCTACGAGCAGTACTTC. Encoded protein: CASSYSASSYEQYF.

The chain employs TRBV6-2 or TRBV6-3 and TRBJ2-7; 7 nucleotides agree with TRBD1. Germline V gives CDR1 MNHEY, CDR2 SVGEGT. The CDR3 covers 16 residues. J lost 2 bases, V lost 5 bases, and 12 bases had no gene match. The CDR3 loop reads CASSRFSGQNPYEQYF. The CDR3, as DNA: TGTGCCAGCAGTCGATTCTCGGGACAGAATCCCTACGAGCAGTACTTC.

This sequence joins TRBV30 and TRBJ1-2; 9 bases are shared with TRBD1. The CDR3 length is 16 residues. V lost 3 bases, J lost 2 bases, and 10 bases stayed unmatched. Per germline, CDR1 GTSNPN and CDR2 SVGIG (reference sequence). CDR3 loop: CAWSPDRGRSNYGYTF. The CDR3 DNA reads TGTGCCTGGAGCCCGGACAGGGGAAGGTCGAACTATGGCTACACCTTC.

The chain uses TRBV7-8 and TRBJ2-7; 10 bases map to TRBD1. The trim removed 5 bases at V and 4 bases at J, leaving 5 bases unmatched. This CDR3 spans 14 amino acids. Germline V gives CDR1 SGHVS, CDR2 FQNEAQ. CDR3 DNA sequence: TGTGCCAGCAGCGCCCCGGGACAGGGGTACGAGCAGTACTTC. Protein product: CASSAPGQGYEQYF. The full variable domain, its missing parts supplied by reference TRBV7-8 and TRBJ2-7, is GAGVSQSPRYKVAKRGQDVALRCDPISGHVSLFWYQQALGQGPEFLTYFQNEAQLDKSGLPSDRFFAERPEGSVSTLKIQRTQQEDSAVYLCASSAPGQGYEQYFGPGTRLTVT.

The chain carries TRBV4-1 and TRBJ2-7; the match to TRBD1 covers 9 bases. This CDR3 comprises 15 residues. Germline assignment: CDR1 MGHRA and CDR2 YSYEKL. Trimming took 3 bases from V and 4 from J; bases not matched to a gene: 7. CDR3 protein: CASSHPGQGVYEQYF. The CDR3 coding sequence is TGCGCCAGCAGCCACCCGGGACAGGGTGTTTACGAGCAGTACTTC.

The rearrangement joins TRBV7-2 to TRBJ2-3, with 8 bases that match TRBD1. CDR1 SGHTA and CDR2 FQGNSA come from the germline V gene. Losses at the gene ends were 3 bases for V and 3 bases for J; bases not matched to a gene: 8. The CDR3 consists of 16 residues. CDR3 bases: TGTGCCAGCAGCTTCCACAAGCAGGGGGCAACAGATACGCAGTATTTT. This encodes CASSFHKQGATDTQYF.

This rearrangement joins TRBV13 to TRBJ1-3; perhaps TRBD1 as D (5 bases). Germline V gene data show CDR1 as PRHDT and CDR2 as FYEKMQ (reference sequence). The V and J ends lost 4 bases and 0 bases respectively, with 10 bases between them. The CDR3 consists of 15 residues. Written as DNA, the CDR3 is TGTGCCAGCAGCTACGGACAAATCTCTGGAAACACCATATATTTT. This gives the protein CASSYGQISGNTIYF. Together with reference TRBV13 and TRBJ1-3, the CDR3 gives the full variable domain: AAGVIQSPRHLIKEKRETATLKCYPIPRHDTVYWYQQGPGQDPQFLISFYEKMQSDKGSIPDRFSAQQFSDYHSELNMSSLELGDSALYFCASSYGQISGNTIYFGEGSWLTVV.

The chain links TRBV28 to TRBJ2-7; 11 bases map to TRBD1. The CDR3 covers 15 residues. The ends lost 6 bases at V and 6 bases at J; junction bases unmatched: 10. From germline, CDR1 is MDHEN and CDR2 SYDVKM. CDR3 nucleotides: TGTGCCAGCAGATTTGTAGCAGGACAGGGGGCCGAGCAGTACTTC. It encodes CASRFVAGQGAEQYF.

The gene calls are TRBV30 and TRBJ1-6, with TRBD1 matching 8 bases. Germline V gene lookup returns CDR1 GTSNPN and CDR2 SVGIG (reference sequence). The V and J ends lost 6 bases and 10 bases, in that order; junction bases with no gene match: 14. This CDR3 comprises 15 residues. Written as DNA, the CDR3 is TGTGCCTGCCCCCTCTCGGACAGGGTCAAGTCACCCCTCCACTTT. Amino acid sequence: CACPLSDRVKSPLHF.

The rearrangement joins TRBV5-8 to TRBJ2-3, with 10 bases that match TRBD1. The CDR3 is 14 residues long. Germline assignment: CDR1 SGHTS and CDR2 YDEGEE. Germline trimming cut 4 bases from V and 6 bases from J; bases unmatched to any gene: 5. CDR3 bases: TGTGCCAGCAGCCAGGGACAGGGGTCCGATACGCAGTATTTT. As protein: CASSQGQGSDTQYF.

The genes are TRBV11-2 and TRBJ2-7, with TRBD2 matching over 7 bases. There are 12 residues in the CDR3. Germline assignment: CDR1 SGHAT and CDR2 FQNNGV. V trimming: 3 bases; J trimming: 6 bases; junction bases outside the gene matches: 2. CDR3 protein: CASSLREIEQYF. The CDR3 DNA reads TGTGCCAGCAGCTTGCGGGAGATCGAGCAGTACTTC.

The table lists this clone with a few counts. The V call is TRBV16, the J call TRBJ1-1; D may be TRBD1 (5 bases). The CDR3 is made up of 14 amino acids. Trimming removed 4 bases from V and 1 base from J, with 10 bases in between. Germline CDR1 KGHSY, CDR2 FQNENV. The chain's CDR3 is CASSPSGGNTEAFF. The CDR3 DNA follows: TGTGCCAGCAGCCCATCGGGGGGGAACACTGAAGCTTTCTTT.

Here the CDR3 reads CASSLDNTDQPQHF. As DNA, the CDR3 is TGCGCCAGCAGCCTTGACAATACCGATCAGCCCCAGCATTTT. The chain is built from TRBV5-1 and TRBJ1-5, with unresolved D. This CDR3 has 14 amino acids. V shed 4 bases and J shed 5 bases, with 13 bases lying between them. Germline loops: CDR1 SGHRS, CDR2 YFSETQ.